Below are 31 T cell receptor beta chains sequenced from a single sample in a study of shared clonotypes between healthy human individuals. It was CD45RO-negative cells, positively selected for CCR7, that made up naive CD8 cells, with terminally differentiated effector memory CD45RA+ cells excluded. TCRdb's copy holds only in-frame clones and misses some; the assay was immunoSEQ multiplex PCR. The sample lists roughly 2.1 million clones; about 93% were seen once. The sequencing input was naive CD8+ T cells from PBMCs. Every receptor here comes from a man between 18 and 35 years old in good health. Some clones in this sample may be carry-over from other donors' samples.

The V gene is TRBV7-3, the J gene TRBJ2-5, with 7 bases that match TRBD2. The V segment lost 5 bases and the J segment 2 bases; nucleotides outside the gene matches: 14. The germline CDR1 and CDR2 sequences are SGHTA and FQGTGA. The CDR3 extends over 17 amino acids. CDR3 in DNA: TGTGCCAGCAGCCCCGGGGTGGCGCGGGGGTTGCAAGAGACCCAGTACTTC. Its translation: CASSPGVARGLQETQYF.

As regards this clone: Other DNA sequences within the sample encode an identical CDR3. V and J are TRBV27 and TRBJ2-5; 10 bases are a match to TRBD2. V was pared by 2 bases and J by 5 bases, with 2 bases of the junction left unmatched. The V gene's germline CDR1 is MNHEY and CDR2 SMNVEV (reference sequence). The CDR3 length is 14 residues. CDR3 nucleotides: TGTGCCAGCAGTTTACTAGCGGGAGTGGAGACCCAGTACTTC. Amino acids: CASSLLAGVETQYF.

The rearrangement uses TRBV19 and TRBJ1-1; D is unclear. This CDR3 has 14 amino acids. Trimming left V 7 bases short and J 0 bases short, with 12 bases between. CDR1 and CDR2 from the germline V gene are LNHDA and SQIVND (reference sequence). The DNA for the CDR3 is TGTGCCAGTATGGGGAGGGCGATGAACACTGAAGCTTTCTTT. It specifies CASMGRAMNTEAFF.

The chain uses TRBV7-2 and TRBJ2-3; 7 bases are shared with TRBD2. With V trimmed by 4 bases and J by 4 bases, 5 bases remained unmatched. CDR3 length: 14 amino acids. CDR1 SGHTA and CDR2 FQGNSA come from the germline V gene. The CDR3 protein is CASSWREGADTQYF. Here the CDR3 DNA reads TGTGCCAGCAGCTGGAGGGAGGGAGCAGATACGCAGTATTTT.

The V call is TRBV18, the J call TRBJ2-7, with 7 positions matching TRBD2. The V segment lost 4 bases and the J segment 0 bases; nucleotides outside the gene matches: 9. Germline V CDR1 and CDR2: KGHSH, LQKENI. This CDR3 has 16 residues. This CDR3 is CASSHPEQRGSYEQYF. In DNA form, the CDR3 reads TGTGCCAGCTCACACCCGGAACAGCGGGGCTCCTACGAGCAGTACTTC.

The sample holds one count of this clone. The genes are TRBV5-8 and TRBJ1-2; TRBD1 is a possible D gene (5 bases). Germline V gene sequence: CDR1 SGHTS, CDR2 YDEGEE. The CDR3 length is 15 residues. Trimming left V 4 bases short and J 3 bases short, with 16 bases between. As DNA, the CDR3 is TGTGCCAGCAGCCATAGGGACCTTAGGGACTATGGCTACACCTTC. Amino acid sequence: CASSHRDLRDYGYTF. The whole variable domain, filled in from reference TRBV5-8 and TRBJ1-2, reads EAGVTQSPTHLIKTRGQQATLRCSPISGHTSVYWYQQALGLGLQFLLWYDEGEERNRGNFPPRFSGRQFPNYSSELNVNALELEDSALYLCASSHRDLRDYGYTFGSGTRLTVV.

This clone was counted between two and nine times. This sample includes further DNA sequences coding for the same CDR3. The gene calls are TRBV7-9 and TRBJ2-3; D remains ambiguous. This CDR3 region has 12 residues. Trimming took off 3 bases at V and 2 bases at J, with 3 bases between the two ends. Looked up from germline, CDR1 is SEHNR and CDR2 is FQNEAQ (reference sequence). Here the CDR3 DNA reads TGTGCCAGCAGCTTTCCCACAGATACGCAGTATTTT. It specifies CASSFPTDTQYF.

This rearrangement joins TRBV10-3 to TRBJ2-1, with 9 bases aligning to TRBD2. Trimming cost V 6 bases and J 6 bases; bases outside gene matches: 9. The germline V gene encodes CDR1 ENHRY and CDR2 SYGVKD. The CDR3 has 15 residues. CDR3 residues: CAISSRTSVLNEQFF. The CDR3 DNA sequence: TGTGCCATCAGCAGCCGGACTAGCGTACTCAATGAGCAGTTCTTC.

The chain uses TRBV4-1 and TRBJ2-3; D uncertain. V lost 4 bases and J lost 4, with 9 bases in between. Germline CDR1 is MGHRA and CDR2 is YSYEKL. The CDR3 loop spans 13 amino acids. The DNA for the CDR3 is TGCGCCAGCAGCCCTATAGAAGCAGATACGCAGTATTTT. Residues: CASSPIEADTQYF.

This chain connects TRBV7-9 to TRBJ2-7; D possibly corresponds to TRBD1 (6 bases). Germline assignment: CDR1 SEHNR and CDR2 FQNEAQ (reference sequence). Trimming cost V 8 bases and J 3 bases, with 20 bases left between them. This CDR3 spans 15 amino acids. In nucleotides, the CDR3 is TGTGCCAGCGGATCAAACAGGGCCCGCTTCTACGAGCAGTACTTC. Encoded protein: CASGSNRARFYEQYF.

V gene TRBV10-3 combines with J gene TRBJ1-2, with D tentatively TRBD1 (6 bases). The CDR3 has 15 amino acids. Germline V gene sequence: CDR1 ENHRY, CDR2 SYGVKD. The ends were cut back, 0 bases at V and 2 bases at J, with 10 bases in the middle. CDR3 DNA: TGTGCCATCAGTGAGTCCGGAGGGGGAAACTATGGCTACACCTTC. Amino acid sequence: CAISESGGGNYGYTF.

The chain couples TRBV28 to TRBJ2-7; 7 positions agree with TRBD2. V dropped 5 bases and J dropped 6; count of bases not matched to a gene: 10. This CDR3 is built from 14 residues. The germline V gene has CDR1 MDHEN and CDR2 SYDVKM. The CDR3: CASSLQREVGEQYF. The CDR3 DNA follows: TGTGCCAGCAGTCTTCAACGGGAGGTAGGCGAGCAGTACTTC.

CDR3 bases: TGTGCCAGCAGCTTTTCACTAAACCTTCGCGAGCAGTACTTC. Amino acid sequence: CASSFSLNLREQYF. J is TRBJ2-7 and V is TRBV7-8, with D unclear. The V gene's germline CDR1 is SGHVS and CDR2 FQNEAQ. The CDR3 is 14 residues long. With 3 bases removed from V and 6 bases from J, the gap between germline ends came to 15 bases.

CDR3 region: CASSQARDRVYGYTF. CDR3 sequence (DNA): TGTGCCAGCAGTCAAGCCCGGGACAGGGTCTATGGCTACACCTTC. The gene calls are TRBV28 and TRBJ1-2, with TRBD1 identical over 9 bases. The J segment lost 4 bases and the V segment lost 5 bases, leaving 8 bases of the junction unmatched. In germline, CDR1 is MDHEN, CDR2 SYDVKM. This CDR3 comprises 15 residues.

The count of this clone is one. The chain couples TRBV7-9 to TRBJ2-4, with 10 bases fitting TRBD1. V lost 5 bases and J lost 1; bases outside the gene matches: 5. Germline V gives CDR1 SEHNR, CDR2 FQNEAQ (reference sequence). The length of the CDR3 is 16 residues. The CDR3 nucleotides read TGTGCCAGCAGCACCCCGGGACAGGGGGCCAAAAACATTCAGTACTTC. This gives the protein CASSTPGQGAKNIQYF.

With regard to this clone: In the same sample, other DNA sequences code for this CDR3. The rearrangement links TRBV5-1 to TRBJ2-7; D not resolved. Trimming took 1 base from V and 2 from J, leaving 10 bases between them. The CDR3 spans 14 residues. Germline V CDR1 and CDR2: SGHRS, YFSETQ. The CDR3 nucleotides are TGCGCCAGCAGCTTGCGAGGCGGTACCTACGAGCAGTACTTC. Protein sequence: CASSLRGGTYEQYF.

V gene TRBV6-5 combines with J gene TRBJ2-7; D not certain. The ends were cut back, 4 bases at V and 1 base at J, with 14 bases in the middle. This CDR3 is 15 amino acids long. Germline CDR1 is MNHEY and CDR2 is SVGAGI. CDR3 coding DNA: TGTGCCAGCAGTTTTAATTCGGACGGATCCTACGAGCAGTACTTC. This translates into CASSFNSDGSYEQYF.

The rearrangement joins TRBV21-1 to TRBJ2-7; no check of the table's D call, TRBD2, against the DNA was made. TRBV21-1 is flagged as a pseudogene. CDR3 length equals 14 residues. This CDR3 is CASSKTGLPYEQYF. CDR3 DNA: TGTGCCAGCAGCAAGACGGGACTCCCCTACGAGCAGTACTTC.

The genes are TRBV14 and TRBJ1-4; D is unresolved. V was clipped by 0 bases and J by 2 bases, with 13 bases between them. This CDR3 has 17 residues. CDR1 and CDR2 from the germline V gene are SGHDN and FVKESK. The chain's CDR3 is CASSQDRARTTNEKLFF. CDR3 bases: TGTGCCAGCAGCCAAGATCGGGCCAGGACTACTAATGAAAAACTGTTTTTT.

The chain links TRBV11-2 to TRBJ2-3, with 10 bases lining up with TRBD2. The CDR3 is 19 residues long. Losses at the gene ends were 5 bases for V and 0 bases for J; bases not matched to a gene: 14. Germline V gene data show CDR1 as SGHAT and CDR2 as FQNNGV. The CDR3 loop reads CASSNQGTSVLPSTDTQYF. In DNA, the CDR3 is TGTGCCAGCAGCAATCAAGGGACTAGCGTGTTACCCAGCACAGATACGCAGTATTTT. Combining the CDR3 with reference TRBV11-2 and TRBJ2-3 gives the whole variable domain EAGVAQSPRYKIIEKRQSVAFWCNPISGHATLYWYQQILGQGPKLLIQFQNNGVVDDSQLPKDRFSAERLKGVDSTLKIQPAKLEDSAVYLCASSNQGTSVLPSTDTQYFGPGTRLTVL.

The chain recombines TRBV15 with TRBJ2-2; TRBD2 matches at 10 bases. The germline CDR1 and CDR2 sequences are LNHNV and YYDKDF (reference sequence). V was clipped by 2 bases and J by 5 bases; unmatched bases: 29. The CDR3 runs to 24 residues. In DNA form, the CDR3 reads TGTGCCACCAGCAGACTCAGTGGGGTGATGTGGGGGACAGTCAGCGGGAGGGAAACCGGGGAGCTGTTTTTT. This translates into CATSRLSGVMWGTVSGRETGELFF.

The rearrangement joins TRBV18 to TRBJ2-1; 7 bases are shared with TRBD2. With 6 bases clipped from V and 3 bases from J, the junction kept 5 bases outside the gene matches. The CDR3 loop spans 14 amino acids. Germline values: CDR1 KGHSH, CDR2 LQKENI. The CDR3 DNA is TGTGCCAGCTCCTGGGGCGGGAGCTACAATGAGCAGTTCTTC. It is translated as CASSWGGSYNEQFF. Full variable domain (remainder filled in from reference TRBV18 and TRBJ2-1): NAGVMQNPRHLVRRRGQEARLRCSPMKGHSHVYWYRQLPEEGLKFMVYLQKENIIDESGMPKERFSAEFPKEGPSILRIQQVVRGDSAAYFCASSWGGSYNEQFFGPGTRLTVL.

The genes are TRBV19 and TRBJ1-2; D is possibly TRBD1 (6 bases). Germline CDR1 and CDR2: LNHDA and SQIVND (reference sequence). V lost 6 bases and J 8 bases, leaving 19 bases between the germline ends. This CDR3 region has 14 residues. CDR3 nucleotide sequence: TGTGCCAGTAGGAACCTGGGGGGGGCGGACGGCTACACCTTC. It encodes CASRNLGGADGYTF.

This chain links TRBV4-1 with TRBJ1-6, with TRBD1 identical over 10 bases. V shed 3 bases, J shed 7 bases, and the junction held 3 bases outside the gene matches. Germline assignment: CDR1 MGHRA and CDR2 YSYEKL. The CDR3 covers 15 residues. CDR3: CASSQDRGSNSPLHF. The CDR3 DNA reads TGCGCCAGCAGCCAGGACAGGGGGTCGAATTCACCCCTCCACTTT.

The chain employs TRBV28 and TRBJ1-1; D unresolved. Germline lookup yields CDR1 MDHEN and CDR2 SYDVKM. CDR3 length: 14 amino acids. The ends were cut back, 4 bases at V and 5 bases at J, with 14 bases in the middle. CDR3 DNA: TGTGCCAGCAGTTCCCCATATAGTTTGACTGAAGCTTTCTTT. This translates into CASSSPYSLTEAFF. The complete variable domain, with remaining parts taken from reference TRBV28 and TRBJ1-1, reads DVKVTQSSRYLVKRTGEKVFLECVQDMDHENMFWYRQDPGLGLRLIYFSYDVKMKEKGDIPEGYSVSREKKERFSLILESASTNQTSMYLCASSSPYSLTEAFFGQGTRLTVV.

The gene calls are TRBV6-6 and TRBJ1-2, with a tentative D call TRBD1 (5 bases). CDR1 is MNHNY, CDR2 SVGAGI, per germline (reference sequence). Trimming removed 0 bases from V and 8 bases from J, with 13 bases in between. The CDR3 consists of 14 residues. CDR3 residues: CASSYSEGQPGYTF. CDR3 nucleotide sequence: TGTGCCAGCAGTTACTCAGAAGGACAACCCGGCTACACCTTC.

CDR3 sequence reads: CASSEWPGTASYEQYF. In nucleotides, the CDR3 is TGTGCCAGCAGTGAATGGCCCGGGACAGCCTCCTACGAGCAGTACTTC. This chain connects TRBV2 to TRBJ2-7; 7 nucleotides align to TRBD1. The CDR3 is made up of 16 amino acids. V shed 2 bases and J 0 bases; nucleotides not matched to a gene: 7. CDR1 is SNHLY and CDR2 is FYNNEI in the germline V gene.

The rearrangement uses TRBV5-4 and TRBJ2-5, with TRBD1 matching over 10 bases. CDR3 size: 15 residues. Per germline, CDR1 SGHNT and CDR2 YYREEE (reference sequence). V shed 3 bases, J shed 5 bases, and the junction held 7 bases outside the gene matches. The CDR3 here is CASSSTGGRMETQYF. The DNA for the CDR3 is TGTGCCAGCAGCTCGACAGGGGGCCGTATGGAGACCCAGTACTTC.

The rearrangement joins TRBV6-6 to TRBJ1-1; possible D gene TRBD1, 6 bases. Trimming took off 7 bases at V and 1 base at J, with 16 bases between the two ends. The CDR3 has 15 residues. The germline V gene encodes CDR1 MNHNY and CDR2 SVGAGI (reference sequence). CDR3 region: CASTRVRGSNTEAFF. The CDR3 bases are TGTGCCAGCACCAGGGTTAGGGGGTCGAACACTGAAGCTTTCTTT.

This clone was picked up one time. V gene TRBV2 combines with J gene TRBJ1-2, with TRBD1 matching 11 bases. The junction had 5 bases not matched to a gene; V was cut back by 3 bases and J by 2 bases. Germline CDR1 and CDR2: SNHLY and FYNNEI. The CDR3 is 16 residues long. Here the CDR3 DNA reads TGTGCCAGCAGTGATTCTAGGACAGGGGGCAACTATGGCTACACCTTC. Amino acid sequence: CASSDSRTGGNYGYTF.

CDR3 loop: CASSVTLRSGSYNEQFF. The CDR3 DNA reads as TGTGCCAGCAGCGTAACCCTCCGGTCGGGCTCCTACAATGAGCAGTTCTTC. V and J are TRBV9 and TRBJ2-1; D gene ambiguous. The CDR3 loop spans 17 amino acids. V dropped 1 base and J dropped 0 bases, with 14 bases sitting between them. Germline CDR1 SGDLS, CDR2 YYNGEE. Based on the CDR3 plus reference TRBV9 and TRBJ2-1, the full variable domain is DSGVTQTPKHLITATGQRVTLRCSPRSGDLSVYWYQQSLDQGLQFLIQYYNGEERAKGNILERFSAQQFPDLHSELNLSSLELGDSALYFCASSVTLRSGSYNEQFFGPGTRLTVL.